The 15 T cell receptor beta chains below come from one sample, sequenced in a study of T cells in Graves' hyperthyroidism and ophthalmopathy. Template material for amplifying TCR beta CDR3 regions consisted of RNA transcripts. HTBI primers were the set used in a first-round RT-PCR of the TCR CDR3. TCRdb processed the multiplex PCR reads anew with MiXCR; each CDR3 protein has one entry. The data show hundreds of thousands of distinct CDR3 sequences, with about 15% seen just once and under 7% held by the top ten. Sequences were obtained from blood. The receptors stem from a woman under 40 with Graves' hyperthyroidism that later progressed to Graves' ophthalmopathy.

Ten or more counts support this clonotype. CDR3 sequence: CATGALDGGNYGYTF. For the CDR3, the DNA is TGTGCCACCGGGGCGTTAGATGGGGGGAACTATGGCTACACCTTC. The chain recombines TRBV19 with TRBJ1-2; perhaps TRBD1 as D (5 bases). Germline loops: CDR1 LNHDA, CDR2 SQIVND (reference sequence). The V gene lost 10 bases and the J gene lost 2 bases, with 20 bases spanning the gap. CDR3 length: 15 amino acids.

This clonotype was found many times. The CDR3 DNA is TGTGCCAGCAGATTCACGGGGACTAGCGGTAATACGCAGTATTTT. This translates into CASRFTGTSGNTQYF. The chain has TRBV2 and TRBJ2-3, with 11 bases aligning to TRBD2. V lost 6 bases and J lost 7; bases outside the gene matches: 9. CDR1 and CDR2 (germline): SNHLY, FYNNEI. The CDR3 extends over 15 amino acids. Full variable domain (outside the CDR3, taken from reference TRBV2 and TRBJ2-3): EPEVTQTPSHQVTQMGQEVILRCVPISNHLYFYWYRQILGQKVEFLVSFYNNEISEKSEIFDDQFSVERPDGSNFTLKIRSTKLEDSAMYFCASRFTGTSGNTQYFGPGTRLTVL.

This clonotype was detected many times. This rearrangement joins TRBV6-5 to TRBJ1-2, with D maybe TRBD1 (6 bases). The CDR3 contains 16 residues. The germline V and J ends were trimmed by 0 bases and 4 bases, with 15 bases remaining between them. Looked up from germline, CDR1 is MNHEY and CDR2 is SVGAGI. The CDR3 reads CASSYSGAGESYGYTF. The CDR3 DNA reads TGTGCCAGCAGTTACTCGGGGGCGGGGGAGAGCTATGGCTACACCTTC.

This clonotype was found many times. The CDR3 spells CASSTGTGGYGYTF. CDR3 sequence (DNA): TGTGCCAGCAGCACCGGGACAGGGGGCTATGGCTACACCTTC. The J gene is TRBJ1-2, the V gene TRBV3-1; TRBD1 agrees at 11 bases. Germline V gene sequence: CDR1 LGHDT, CDR2 YNNKEL (reference sequence). CDR3 length equals 14 residues. After removal of 5 bases from V and 4 bases from J, the junction contained 3 bases not matched to a gene.

This clonotype was counted many times. This chain joins TRBV11-3 and TRBJ1-1; TRBD1 aligns across 7 bases. The CDR3 runs 13 residues. The V and J ends lost 6 bases and 3 bases, in that order; junction bases with no gene match: 4. Germline V gene sequence: CDR1 SGHNT, CDR2 YENEEA. In DNA form, the CDR3 reads TGTGCCAGCAGTCGGGGGACAGACACTGAAGCTTTCTTT. This encodes CASSRGTDTEAFF.

This clonotype was observed at least ten times. The V call is TRBV28, the J call TRBJ2-7, with D unclear. V lost 5 bases and J lost 3, with 14 bases in between. Germline lookup yields CDR1 MDHEN and CDR2 SYDVKM. The CDR3 totals 14 residues. The CDR3 DNA sequence: TGTGCCAGCAGTAACCGGGTCTTCCACTACGAGCAGTACTTC. It translates to CASSNRVFHYEQYF. The variable domain in full, completed from reference TRBV28 and TRBJ2-7, reads DVKVTQSSRYLVKRTGEKVFLECVQDMDHENMFWYRQDPGLGLRLIYFSYDVKMKEKGDIPEGYSVSREKKERFSLILESASTNQTSMYLCASSNRVFHYEQYFGPGTRLTVT.

This clonotype came up many times. The rearrangement uses TRBV29-1 and TRBJ1-1; D is unresolved. This CDR3 has 12 residues. The germline V gene encodes CDR1 SQVTM and CDR2 ANQGSEA. With 5 bases removed from V and 3 bases from J, the gap between germline ends came to 10 bases. The CDR3 loop reads CSVLYTDTEAFF. The DNA of the CDR3 is TGCAGCGTTCTCTACACGGACACTGAAGCTTTCTTT.

This rearrangement joins TRBV7-9 to TRBJ1-3, with a weak D call TRBD1 (6 bases). V was trimmed by 4 bases and J by 2 bases, leaving 18 bases between them. Germline loops: CDR1 SEHNR, CDR2 FQNEAQ (reference sequence). The CDR3 consists of 17 residues. In DNA, the CDR3 is TGTGCCAGCAGCTCGGACAGTGCCGGACAAGCTGGAAACACCATATATTTT. This codes for CASSSDSAGQAGNTIYF.

The chain has TRBV5-1 and TRBJ2-3, with a weak D call TRBD2 (6 bases). The CDR3 covers 18 residues. Germline V gene sequence: CDR1 SGHRS, CDR2 YFSETQ. Trimming cost V 4 bases and J 6 bases, with 27 bases left between them. CDR3 DNA: TGCGCCAGCAGCGCGAAAGACAGCTATTGGACTACCTTGGATACGCAGTATTTT. Translation: CASSAKDSYWTTLDTQYF.

The chain employs TRBV20-1 and TRBJ1-1; no firm D call. Germline lookup yields CDR1 DFQATT and CDR2 SNEGSKA (reference sequence). With 2 bases removed from V and 5 bases from J, the gap between germline ends came to 12 bases. The CDR3 is 13 residues long. CDR3 sequence: CSARSLRETEAFF. As DNA, the CDR3 is TGCAGTGCTAGATCCCTTAGGGAGACTGAAGCTTTCTTT.

This clonotype was found many times. The chain combines TRBV11-2 with TRBJ2-1, with 8 bases aligning to TRBD2. In germline, CDR1 is SGHAT, CDR2 FQNNGV. V gave up 0 bases and J gave up 6 bases; unmatched junction bases: 4. The CDR3 sequence is 15 residues long. The CDR3 sequence: CASSLEVSGSNEQFF. The CDR3 DNA is TGTGCCAGCAGCTTAGAGGTCAGCGGGAGCAATGAGCAGTTCTTC.

This clonotype was seen at least ten times. The V gene is TRBV3-1, the J gene TRBJ1-1; D is ambiguous. The CDR3 consists of 16 residues. V was pared by 1 base and J by 1 base, with 13 bases between. CDR1 and CDR2 (germline): LGHDT, YNNKEL (reference sequence). In DNA form, the CDR3 reads TGTGCCAGCAGCCAAGGACTAATCTCGTGGAACACTGAAGCTTTCTTT. It codes for CASSQGLISWNTEAFF.

The rearrangement joins TRBV30 to TRBJ2-7, with no clear D. V was clipped by 4 bases and J by 5 bases, with 12 bases between them. This CDR3 is built from 12 residues. CDR1 GTSNPN and CDR2 SVGIG come from the germline V gene (reference sequence). The CDR3 sequence is CAWIRLFDEQYF. The DNA for the CDR3 is TGTGCCTGGATTAGACTTTTCGACGAGCAGTACTTC.

The V and J genes are TRBV7-9 and TRBJ1-2, with D uncertain. The germline gives CDR1 SEHNR, CDR2 FQNEAQ (reference sequence). There are 13 residues in the CDR3. Trimming shortened V by 4 bases and J by 6 bases, and 12 bases separated the two germline ends. The CDR3 loop reads CASSSPKGHGYTF. DNA for the CDR3: TGTGCCAGCAGCTCTCCCAAGGGTCATGGCTACACCTTC.

This clonotype was picked up many times. V gene TRBV27 combines with J gene TRBJ1-6; D gene uncertain. Germline V gene data show CDR1 as MNHEY and CDR2 as SMNVEV (reference sequence). The V end lost 5 bases, the J end lost 6 bases, and 17 bases lay between the germline ends. CDR3 length: 16 residues. CDR3 in amino acids: CASSLPGPWGNSPLHF. CDR3 in DNA: TGTGCCAGCAGTCTTCCGGGCCCCTGGGGTAATTCACCCCTCCACTTT.